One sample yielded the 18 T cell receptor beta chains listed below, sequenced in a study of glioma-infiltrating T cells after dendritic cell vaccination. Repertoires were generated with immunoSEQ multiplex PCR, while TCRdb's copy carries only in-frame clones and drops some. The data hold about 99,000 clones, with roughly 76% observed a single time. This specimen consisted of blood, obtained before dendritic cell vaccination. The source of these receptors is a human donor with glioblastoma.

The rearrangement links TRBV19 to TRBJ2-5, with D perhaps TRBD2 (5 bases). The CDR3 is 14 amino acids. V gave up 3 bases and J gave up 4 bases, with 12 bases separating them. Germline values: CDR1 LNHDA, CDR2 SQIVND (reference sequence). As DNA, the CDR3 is TGTGCCAGTAGTATGGATCGAGAGGGAGAGACCCAGTACTTC. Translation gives CASSMDREGETQYF.

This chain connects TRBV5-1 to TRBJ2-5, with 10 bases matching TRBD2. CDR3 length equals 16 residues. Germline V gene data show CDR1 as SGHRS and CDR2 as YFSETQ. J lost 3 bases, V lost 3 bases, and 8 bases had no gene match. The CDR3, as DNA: TGCGCCAGCAGCTCAGGTAGCGGGGGGTCCGAAGAGACCCAGTACTTC. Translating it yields CASSSGSGGSEETQYF.

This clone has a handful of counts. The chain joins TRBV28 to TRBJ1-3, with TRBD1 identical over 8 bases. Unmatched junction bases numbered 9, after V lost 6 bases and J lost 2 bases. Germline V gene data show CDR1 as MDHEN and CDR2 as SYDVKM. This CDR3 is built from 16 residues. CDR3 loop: CASRSTSQGAGNTIYF. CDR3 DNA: TGTGCCAGCAGATCCACATCACAGGGGGCTGGAAACACCATATATTTT.

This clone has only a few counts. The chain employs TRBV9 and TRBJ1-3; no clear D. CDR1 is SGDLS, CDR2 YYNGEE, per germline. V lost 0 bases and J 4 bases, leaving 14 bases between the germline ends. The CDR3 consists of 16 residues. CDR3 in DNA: TGTGCCAGCAGCGTAGGTACTCGCTCGGGAGGAAACACCATATATTTT. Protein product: CASSVGTRSGGNTIYF. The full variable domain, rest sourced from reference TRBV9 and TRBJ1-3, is DSGVTQTPKHLITATGQRVTLRCSPRSGDLSVYWYQQSLDQGLQFLIQYYNGEERAKGNILERFSAQQFPDLHSELNLSSLELGDSALYFCASSVGTRSGGNTIYFGEGSWLTVV.

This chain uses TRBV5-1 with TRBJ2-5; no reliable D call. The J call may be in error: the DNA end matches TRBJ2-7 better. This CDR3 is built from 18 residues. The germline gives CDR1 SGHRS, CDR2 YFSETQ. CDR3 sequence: CASSLGPRVSYPTYEQYF. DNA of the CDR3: TGCGCCAGCAGCTTGGGCCCCCGGGTCTCATACCCTACCTACGAGCAGTACTTC.

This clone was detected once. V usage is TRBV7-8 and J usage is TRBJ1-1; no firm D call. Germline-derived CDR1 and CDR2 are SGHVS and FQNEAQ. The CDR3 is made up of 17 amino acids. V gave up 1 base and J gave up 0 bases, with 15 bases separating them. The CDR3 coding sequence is TGTGCCAGCAGCTTAGGGTCCAGCGGGATGATGAACACTGAAGCTTTCTTT. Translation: CASSLGSSGMMNTEAFF.

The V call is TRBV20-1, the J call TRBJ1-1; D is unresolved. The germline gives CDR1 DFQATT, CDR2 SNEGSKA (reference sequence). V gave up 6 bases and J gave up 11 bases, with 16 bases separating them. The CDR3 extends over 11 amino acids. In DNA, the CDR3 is TGCAGTGCCTCCTTGTTCTTTGAGGCTTTCTTT. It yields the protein CSASLFFEAFF.

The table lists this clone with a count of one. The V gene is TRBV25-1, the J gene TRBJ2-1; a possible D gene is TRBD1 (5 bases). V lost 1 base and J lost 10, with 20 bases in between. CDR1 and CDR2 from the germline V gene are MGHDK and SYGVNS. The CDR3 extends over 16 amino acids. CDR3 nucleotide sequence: TGTGCCAGCAGTGAATTAGGGTCGACAGTGGGAAGGGAGCAGTTCTTC. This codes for CASSELGSTVGREQFF.

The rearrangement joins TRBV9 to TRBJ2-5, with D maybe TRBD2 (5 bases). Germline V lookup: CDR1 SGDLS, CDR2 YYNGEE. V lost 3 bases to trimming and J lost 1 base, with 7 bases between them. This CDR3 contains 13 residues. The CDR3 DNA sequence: TGTGCCAGCAGCGAGCGGCTCCAAGAGACCCAGTACTTC. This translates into CASSERLQETQYF.

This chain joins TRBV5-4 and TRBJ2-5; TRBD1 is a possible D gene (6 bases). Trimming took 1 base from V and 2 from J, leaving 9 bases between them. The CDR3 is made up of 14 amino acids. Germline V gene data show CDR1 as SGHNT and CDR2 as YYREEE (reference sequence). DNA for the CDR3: TGTGCCAGCAGCTTGCCTGACAGGCAAGAGACCCAGTACTTC. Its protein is CASSLPDRQETQYF.

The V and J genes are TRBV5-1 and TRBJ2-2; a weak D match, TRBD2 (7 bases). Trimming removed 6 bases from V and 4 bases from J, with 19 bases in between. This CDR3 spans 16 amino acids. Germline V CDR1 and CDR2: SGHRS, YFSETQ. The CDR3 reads CASTPLPRGRTGELFF. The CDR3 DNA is TGCGCCAGCACCCCCCTCCCGCGGGGGCGCACCGGGGAGCTGTTTTTT.

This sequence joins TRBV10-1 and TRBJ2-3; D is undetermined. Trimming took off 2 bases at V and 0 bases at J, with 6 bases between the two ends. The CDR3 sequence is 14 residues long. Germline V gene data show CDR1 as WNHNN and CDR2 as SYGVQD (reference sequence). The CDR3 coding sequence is TGCGCCAGCAGTGAGGAGTCAAGCACAGATACGCAGTATTTT. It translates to CASSEESSTDTQYF.

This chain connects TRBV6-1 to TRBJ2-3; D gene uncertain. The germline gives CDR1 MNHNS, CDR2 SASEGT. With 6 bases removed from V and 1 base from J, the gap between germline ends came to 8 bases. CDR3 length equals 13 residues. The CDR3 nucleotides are TGTGCCAGCAGGTCGACTGGCACAGATACGCAGTATTTT. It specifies CASRSTGTDTQYF.

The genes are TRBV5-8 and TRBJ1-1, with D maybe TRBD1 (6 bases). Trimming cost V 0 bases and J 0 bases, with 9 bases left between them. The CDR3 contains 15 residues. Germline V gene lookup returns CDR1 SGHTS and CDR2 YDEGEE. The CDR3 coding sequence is TGTGCCAGCAGCTTGGAGGGACACATGAACACTGAAGCTTTCTTT. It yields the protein CASSLEGHMNTEAFF.

Written as DNA, the CDR3 is TGTGCCAGCAGCCCCCGGACAGGGGGCGGAGGATACGAGCAGTACTTC. Its protein product is CASSPRTGGGGYEQYF. This chain connects TRBV11-2 to TRBJ2-7; 11 nucleotides agree with TRBD1. J was trimmed by 4 bases and V by 5 bases; bases with no gene match: 10. Germline CDR1 SGHAT, CDR2 FQNNGV. This CDR3 has 16 amino acids.

The CDR3 nucleotides are TGCGCCAGCAGCTTGGCGACTAGACCAGATAACTACAATGAGCAGTTCTTC. Its protein is CASSLATRPDNYNEQFF. V usage is TRBV5-1 and J usage is TRBJ2-1; weak D call: TRBD2 (6 bases). Germline lookup yields CDR1 SGHRS and CDR2 YFSETQ. CDR3 length equals 17 residues. V was pared by 0 bases and J by 3 bases, with 16 bases between.

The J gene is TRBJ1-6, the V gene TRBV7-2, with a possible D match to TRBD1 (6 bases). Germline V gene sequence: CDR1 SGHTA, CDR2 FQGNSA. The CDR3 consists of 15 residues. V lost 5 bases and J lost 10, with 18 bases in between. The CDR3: CASSPPPGDRSPLHF. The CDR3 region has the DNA TGTGCCAGCAGCCCCCCCCCAGGGGACCGCTCACCCCTCCACTTT.

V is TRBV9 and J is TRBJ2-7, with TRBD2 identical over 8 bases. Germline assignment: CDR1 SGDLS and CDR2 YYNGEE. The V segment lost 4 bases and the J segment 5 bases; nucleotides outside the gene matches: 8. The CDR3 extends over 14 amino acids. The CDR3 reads CASSPSGRRDEQYF. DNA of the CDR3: TGTGCCAGCAGCCCTAGCGGGCGTAGGGACGAGCAGTACTTC.